The present T cell receptor beta chain was sequenced within a study of OX40 agonist ivuxolimab in advanced cancers. Across the whole study: Three individuals attained partial responses, comprising one hepatocellular carcinoma case and two cutaneous melanoma cases. Findings and caveats of the study: CD4+ and CD8+ blood T cells expanded clonally by week 6 at 0.1 to 3.0 mg/kg. The study did not work out the antigen specificity of the expanded peripheral T cells.

Germline V CDR1 and CDR2: SNHLY, FYNNEI. Trimming left V 2 bases short and J 1 base short, with 11 bases between. This CDR3 region has 15 residues. Sequencing used immunoSEQ multiplex PCR; TCRdb keeps in-frame clones, though not all of them. The profile shows roughly 63,000 clones, roughly 87% of them singletons. As to this clone: Its antigen is still unknown.

This rearrangement joins TRBV2 to TRBJ1-1; no definite D call. The source was CD4+ or CD8+ T cells sorted from blood, collected in a trial of the OX40 agonist ivuxolimab. This clonotype was obtained from an adult with an advanced solid tumor such as melanoma, head and neck, liver or kidney cancer. CDR3 in DNA: TGTGCCAGCAGTGAACCAGAAGCTCCGAACACTGAAGCTTTCTTT. It specifies CASSEPEAPNTEAFF.